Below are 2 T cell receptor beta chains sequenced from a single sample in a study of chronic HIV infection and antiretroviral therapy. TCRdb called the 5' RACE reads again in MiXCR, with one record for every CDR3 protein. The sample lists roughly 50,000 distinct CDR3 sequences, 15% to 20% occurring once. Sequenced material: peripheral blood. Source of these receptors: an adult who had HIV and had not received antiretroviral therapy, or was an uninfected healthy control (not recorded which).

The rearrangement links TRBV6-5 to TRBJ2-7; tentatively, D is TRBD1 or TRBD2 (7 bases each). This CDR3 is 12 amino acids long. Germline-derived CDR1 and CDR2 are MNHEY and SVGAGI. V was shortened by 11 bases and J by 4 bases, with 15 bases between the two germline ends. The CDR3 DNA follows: TGTGCCGAGGGAGGGGGCCGATACGAGCAGTACTTC. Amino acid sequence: CAEGGGRYEQYF.

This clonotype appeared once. CDR3 sequence reads: CSVSGKNTEAFF. The DNA for the CDR3 is TGCAGCGTGTCCGGCAAGAACACTGAAGCTTTCTTT. The V and J genes are TRBV29-1 and TRBJ1-1, with D hard to call. Per germline, CDR1 SQVTM and CDR2 ANQGSEA. Trimming cost V 6 bases and J 1 base, with 9 bases left between them. The CDR3 is 12 amino acids.